This TCR beta chain was documented in a study of cytomegalovirus exposure and HLA in healthy donors. It was with 60 Vbeta and 13 Jbeta primers that the PCR ran. Sequenced by immunoSEQ multiplex PCR; TCRdb stores in-frame clones only, minus some. The sample's table shows around 100,000 clones. Overall study findings and caveats: In a later analysis, donors in an Asian-associated ancestry cluster reportedly had fewer N-insertions in productive TCRs than the cohort mean. Cytomegalovirus-associated TCR beta chains were listed, numbering some 180. Reports showed the classifier diagnosing cytomegalovirus status with high specificity and sensitivity.

About this clone itself: Its antigen is unidentified.

This sequence was found in a middle-aged man in good health and CMV-seronegative. Sequencing input: PBMCs.

CDR3 loop: CASRATGVGKNIQYF. For the CDR3, the DNA is TGTGCCAGCAGAGCGACAGGGGTCGGCAAAAACATTCAGTACTTC. This sequence joins TRBV6-5 and TRBJ2-4; 8 bases line up with TRBD1. Germline assignment: CDR1 MNHEY and CDR2 SVGAGI. Trimming cost V 6 bases and J 3 bases; bases outside gene matches: 7. This CDR3 has 15 amino acids.